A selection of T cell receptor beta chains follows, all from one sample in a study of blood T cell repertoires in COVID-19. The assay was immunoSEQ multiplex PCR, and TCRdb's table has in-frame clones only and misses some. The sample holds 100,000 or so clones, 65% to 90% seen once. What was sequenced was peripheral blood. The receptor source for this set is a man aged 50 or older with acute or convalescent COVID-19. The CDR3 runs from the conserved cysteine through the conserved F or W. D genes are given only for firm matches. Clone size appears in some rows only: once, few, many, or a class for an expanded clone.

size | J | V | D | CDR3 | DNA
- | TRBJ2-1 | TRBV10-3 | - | CAITPGVSYNEQFF | TGTGCCATCACGCCAGGGGTTTCCTACAATGAGCAGTTCTTC
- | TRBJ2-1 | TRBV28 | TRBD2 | CASRHRTSGRVNEQFF | TGTGCCAGCAGGCACAGGACTAGCGGGAGGGTTAATGAGCAGTTCTTC
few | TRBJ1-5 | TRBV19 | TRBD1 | CASSRKQGADSQPQHF | TGTGCCAGTAGTAGGAAACAGGGGGCGGATTCGCAGCCCCAGCATTTT
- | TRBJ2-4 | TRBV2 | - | CASTGTVNIQYF | TGTGCCAGCACTGGGACTGTAAACATTCAGTACTTC
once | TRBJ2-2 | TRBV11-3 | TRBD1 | CASSPRPGQATGGELFF | TGTGCCAGCAGCCCCCGGCCTGGACAGGCTACCGGCGGGGAGCTGTTTTTT
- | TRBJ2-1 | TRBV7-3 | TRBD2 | CASKRDSSYNEQFF | TGTGCCAGCAAGCGGGATAGCTCCTACAATGAGCAGTTCTTC
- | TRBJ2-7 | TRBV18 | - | CASSATTTYEQYF | TGTGCCAGCTCCGCCACGACTACCTACGAGCAGTACTTC
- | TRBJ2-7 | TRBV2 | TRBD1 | CASSEFRQGNYEQYF | TGTGCCAGCAGTGAATTTAGACAGGGGAACTACGAGCAGTACTTC
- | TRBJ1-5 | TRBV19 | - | CASSIDRLQPQHF | TGTGCCAGTAGTATAGATCGGTTGCAGCCCCAGCATTTT
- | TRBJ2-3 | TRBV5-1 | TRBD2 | CASSLSLAGADTQYF | TGCGCCAGCAGCTTGTCACTAGCGGGGGCCGATACGCAGTATTTT
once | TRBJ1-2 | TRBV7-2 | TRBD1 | CASSPQGGGYTF | TGTGCCAGCAGCCCCCAGGGGGGCGGCTACACCTTC
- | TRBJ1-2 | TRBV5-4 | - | CASSGGGGYGYTF | TGTGCCAGCAGCGGGGGCGGCGGGTACGGCTACACCTTC
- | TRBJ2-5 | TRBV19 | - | CASSIESDRETQYF | TGTGCCAGTAGTATAGAGAGTGATAGAGAGACCCAGTACTTC
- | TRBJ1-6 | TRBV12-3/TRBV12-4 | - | CASSLSRTPLHF | TGTGCCAGCAGTTTGAGTCGAACACCCCTCCACTTT
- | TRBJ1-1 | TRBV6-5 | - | CASSYSYMNTEAFF | TGTGCCAGCAGTTACAGCTATATGAACACTGAAGCTTTCTTT
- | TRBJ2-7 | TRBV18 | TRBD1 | CASSRDRGGYEQYF | TGTGCCAGCTCGCGGGACAGGGGAGGCTACGAGCAGTACTTC
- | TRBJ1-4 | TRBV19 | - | CASSPESRVLNEKLFF | TGTGCCAGTAGTCCCGAGAGTCGAGTTCTTAATGAAAAACTGTTTTTT
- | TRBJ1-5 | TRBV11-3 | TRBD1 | CASSQDRDQPQHF | TGTGCCAGCAGCCAGGACAGGGATCAGCCCCAGCATTTT
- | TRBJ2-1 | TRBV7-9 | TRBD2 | CASSLGTSEYNEQFF | TGTGCCAGCAGCTTAGGGACTAGCGAGTACAATGAGCAGTTCTTC
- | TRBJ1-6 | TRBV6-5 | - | CASSSRRPLHF | TGTGCCAGCAGTAGCCGAAGACCCCTCCACTTT
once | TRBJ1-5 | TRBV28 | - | CASSLLGGFLISNQPQHF | TGTGCCAGCAGTTTATTGGGGGGATTTCTAATTAGCAATCAGCCCCAGCATTTT
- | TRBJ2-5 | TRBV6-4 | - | CASTEPPSFRWQETQYF | TGTGCCAGCACCGAACCCCCTAGCTTTCGATGGCAAGAGACCCAGTACTTC
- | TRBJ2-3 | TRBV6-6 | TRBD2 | CASSRPSGGRRTDTQYF | TGTGCCAGCAGTCGGCCTAGCGGGGGCCGCCGCACAGATACGCAGTATTTT
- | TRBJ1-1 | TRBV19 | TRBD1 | CASSIRTGRGTEAFF | TGTGCCAGTAGTATAAGGACAGGGCGGGGCACTGAAGCTTTCTTT
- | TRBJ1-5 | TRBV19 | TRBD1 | CASWDRGRGNQPQHF | TGTGCCAGTTGGGACAGGGGGCGCGGCAATCAGCCCCAGCATTTT
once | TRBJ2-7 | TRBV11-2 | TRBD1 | CASSLNDRALYEQYF | TGTGCCAGCAGCTTAAATGACAGGGCTCTCTACGAGCAGTACTTC
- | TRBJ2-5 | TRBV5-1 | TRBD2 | CASSSGAQRGSLETQYF | TGCGCCAGCAGCTCTGGGGCCCAGCGGGGATCTCTAGAGACCCAGTACTTC
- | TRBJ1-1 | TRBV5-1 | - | CASSLGGLNTEAFF | TGCGCCAGCAGCCTAGGAGGGCTGAACACTGAAGCTTTCTTT
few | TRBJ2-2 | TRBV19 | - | CASGSTANTGELFF | TGTGCCAGCGGGAGTACGGCGAACACCGGGGAGCTGTTTTTT